The source of this TCR beta chain is a study of Tregs in tolerant kidney transplant recipients. Study-level results: Nucleotide sequences could not be compared across some patients' samples due to primer changes. Biological reproducibility was not directly addressed, but technical replication error appeared minimal. Few patients were studied, so findings need validation in larger groups.

Recipients received nonmyeloablative bone marrow transplants from related graft donors, with transient mixed chimerism. Thawed PBMCs were FACS-sorted into unstimulated CD4+CD25+CD127- regulatory T cells, CD4+CD25- non-regulatory cells, CD4 and CD8 cells. With respect to this clone: Its antigen is still unknown.

Method: immunoSEQ multiplex PCR; TCRdb's copy keeps in-frame clones and lacks some. This sample has about 50,000 clones, with approximately 89% found just once. V dropped 5 bases and J dropped 1 base, with 6 bases sitting between them. From germline, CDR1 is SGDLS and CDR2 YYNGEE. The CDR3 spans 13 residues. The sequence was collected from a human patient who received a combined kidney and bone marrow transplant. T cells may partly derive from the graft donor. The input for sequencing was CD8+ T cells from blood (PBMCs), taken 12 months after the transplant. The chain recombines TRBV9 with TRBJ2-2; tentatively, D is TRBD1 (5 bases). Here the CDR3 reads CASRGRNTGELFF. CDR3 DNA: TGTGCCAGCAGGGGGCGGAACACCGGGGAGCTGTTTTTT.